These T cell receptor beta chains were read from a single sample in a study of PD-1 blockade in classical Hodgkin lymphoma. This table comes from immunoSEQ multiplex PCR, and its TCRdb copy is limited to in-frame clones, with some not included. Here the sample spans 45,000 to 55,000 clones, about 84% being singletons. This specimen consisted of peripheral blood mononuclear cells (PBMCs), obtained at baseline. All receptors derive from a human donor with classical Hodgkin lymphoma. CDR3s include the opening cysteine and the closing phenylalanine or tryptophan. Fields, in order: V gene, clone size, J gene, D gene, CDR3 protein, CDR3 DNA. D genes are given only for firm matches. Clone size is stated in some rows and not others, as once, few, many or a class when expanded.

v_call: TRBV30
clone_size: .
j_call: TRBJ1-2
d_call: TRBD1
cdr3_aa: CAWLRQGFDYGYTF
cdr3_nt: TGTGCCTGGCTCAGACAGGGGTTTGACTATGGCTACACCTTC

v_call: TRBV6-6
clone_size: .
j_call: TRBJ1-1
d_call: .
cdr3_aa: CASSYTGTLEAFF
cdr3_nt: TGTGCCAGCAGTTATACAGGGACCCTTGAAGCTTTCTTT

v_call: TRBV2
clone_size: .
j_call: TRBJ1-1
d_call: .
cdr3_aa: CASSETRMNTEAFF
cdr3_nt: TGTGCCAGCAGTGAAACGCGTATGAACACTGAAGCTTTCTTT

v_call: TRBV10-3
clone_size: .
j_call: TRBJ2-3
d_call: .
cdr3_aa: CAIKGVYLTDTQYF
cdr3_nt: TGTGCCATTAAAGGGGTTTACTTGACAGATACGCAGTATTTT

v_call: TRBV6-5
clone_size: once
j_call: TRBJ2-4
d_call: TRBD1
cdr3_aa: CASRSSGTGRNIQYF
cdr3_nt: TGTGCCAGCAGGTCATCCGGGACAGGGAGAAACATTCAGTACTTC

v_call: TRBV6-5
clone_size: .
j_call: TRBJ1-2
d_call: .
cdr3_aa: CASRADTHYGYTF
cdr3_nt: TGTGCCAGCAGAGCGGACACGCACTATGGCTACACCTTC

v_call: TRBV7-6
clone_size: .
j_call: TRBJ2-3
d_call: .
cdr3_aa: CASSLELAITDTQYF
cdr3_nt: TGTGCCAGCAGCTTAGAACTAGCAATCACAGATACGCAGTATTTT

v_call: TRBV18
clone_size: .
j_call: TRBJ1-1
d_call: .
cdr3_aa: CASSPELYSEAFF
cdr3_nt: TGTGCCAGCTCACCCGAATTGTACTCTGAAGCTTTCTTT

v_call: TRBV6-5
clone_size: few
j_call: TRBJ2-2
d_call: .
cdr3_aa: CASSPWTSLGELFF
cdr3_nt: TGTGCCAGCAGTCCCTGGACATCCCTCGGGGAGCTGTTTTTT

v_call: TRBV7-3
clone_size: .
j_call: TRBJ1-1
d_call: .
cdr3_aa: CASSLEGGKHTEAFF
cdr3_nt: TGTGCCAGCAGCTTGGAAGGGGGGAAGCACACTGAAGCTTTCTTT

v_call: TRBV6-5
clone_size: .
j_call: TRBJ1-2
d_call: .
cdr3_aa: CASSYGAGRASYGYTF
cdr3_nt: TGTGCCAGCAGTTACGGGGCAGGGAGGGCATCCTATGGCTACACCTTC

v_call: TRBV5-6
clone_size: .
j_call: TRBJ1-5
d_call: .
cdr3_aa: CASSTGRTGHNQPQHF
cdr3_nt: TGTGCCAGCAGCACGGGGAGGACGGGGCACAATCAGCCCCAGCATTTT

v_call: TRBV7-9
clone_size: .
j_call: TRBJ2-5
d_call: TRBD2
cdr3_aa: CASTRGTAGGQETQYF
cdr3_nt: TGTGCCAGCACCCGGGGGACAGCGGGAGGGCAAGAGACCCAGTACTTC

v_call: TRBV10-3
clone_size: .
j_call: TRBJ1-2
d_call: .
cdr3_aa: CAISESNNPNYGYTF
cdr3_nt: TGTGCCATCAGTGAGTCCAACAACCCTAACTATGGCTACACCTTC

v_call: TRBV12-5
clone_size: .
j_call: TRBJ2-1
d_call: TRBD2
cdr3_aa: CASGLVKTSGFLGGQFF
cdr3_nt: TGTGCTAGTGGTTTGGTGAAGACTAGCGGGTTCTTGGGGGGGCAGTTCTTC

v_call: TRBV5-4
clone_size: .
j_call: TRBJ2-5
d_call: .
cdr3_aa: CASSLIELQETQYF
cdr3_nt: TGTGCCAGCAGCTTAATAGAACTCCAAGAGACCCAGTACTTC

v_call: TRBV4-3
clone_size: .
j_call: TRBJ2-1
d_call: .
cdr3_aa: CASSQGGHSYNEQFF
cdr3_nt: TGCGCCAGCAGCCAAGGGGGCCACTCCTACAATGAGCAGTTCTTC

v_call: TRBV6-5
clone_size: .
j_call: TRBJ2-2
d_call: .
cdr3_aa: CASSAGGGAGELFF
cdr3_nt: TGTGCCAGCAGTGCTGGAGGGGGAGCCGGGGAGCTGTTTTTT

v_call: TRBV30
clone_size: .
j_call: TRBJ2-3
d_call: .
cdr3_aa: CAWSVIENLDTQYF
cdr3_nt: TGTGCCTGGAGTGTAATAGAGAACCTGGATACGCAGTATTTT

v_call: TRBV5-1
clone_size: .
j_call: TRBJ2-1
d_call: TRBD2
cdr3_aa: CASSFSPGLAGDEQFF
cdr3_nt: TGCGCCAGCAGCTTCTCTCCGGGACTAGCGGGAGATGAGCAGTTCTTC

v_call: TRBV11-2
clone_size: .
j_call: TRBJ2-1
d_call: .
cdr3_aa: CASSPGSWDEQFF
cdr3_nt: TGTGCCAGCAGCCCGGGTAGTTGGGATGAGCAGTTCTTC

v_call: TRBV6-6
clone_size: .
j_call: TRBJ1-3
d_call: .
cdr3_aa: CASSRRTVSGNTIYF
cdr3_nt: TGTGCCAGCAGCCGCCGGACAGTCTCTGGAAACACCATATATTTT

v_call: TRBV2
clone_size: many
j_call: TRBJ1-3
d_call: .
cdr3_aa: CASSEGALKRAIYF
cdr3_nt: TGTGCCAGCAGTGAGGGGGCCTTAAAAAGGGCCATATATTTT

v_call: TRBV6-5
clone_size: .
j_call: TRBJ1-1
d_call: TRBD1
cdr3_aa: CASSYSRTGDTEAFF
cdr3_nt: TGTGCCAGCAGTTACTCCAGGACAGGAGACACTGAAGCTTTCTTT

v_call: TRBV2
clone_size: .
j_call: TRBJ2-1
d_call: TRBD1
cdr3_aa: CASRGGTGVNNEQFF
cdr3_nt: TGTGCCAGCAGGGGAGGGACAGGGGTCAACAATGAGCAGTTCTTC

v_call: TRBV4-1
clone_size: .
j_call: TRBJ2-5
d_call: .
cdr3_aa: CASSQGFVETQYF
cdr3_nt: TGCGCCAGCAGCCAAGGTTTCGTGGAGACCCAGTACTTC

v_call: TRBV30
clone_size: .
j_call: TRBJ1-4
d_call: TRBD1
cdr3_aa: CAWGIQGATNEKLFF
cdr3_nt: TGTGCCTGGGGAATACAGGGGGCGACGAATGAAAAACTGTTTTTT

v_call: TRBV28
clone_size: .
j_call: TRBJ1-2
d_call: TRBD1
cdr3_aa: CASSQGQGPGYTF
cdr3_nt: TGTGCCAGCAGCCAGGGACAGGGGCCTGGCTACACCTTC

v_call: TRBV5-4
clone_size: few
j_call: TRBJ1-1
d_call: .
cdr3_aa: CASSLDMNTEAFF
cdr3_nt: TGTGCCAGCAGCTTGGACATGAACACTGAAGCTTTCTTT

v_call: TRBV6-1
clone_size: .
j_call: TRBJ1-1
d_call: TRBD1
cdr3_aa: CASSATGMNTEAFF
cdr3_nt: TGTGCCAGCAGTGCGACAGGGATGAACACTGAAGCTTTCTTT

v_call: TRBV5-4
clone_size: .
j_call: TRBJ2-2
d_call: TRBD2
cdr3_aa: CAIASGPTGELFF
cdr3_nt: TGTGCCATCGCTAGCGGACCTACCGGGGAGCTGTTTTTT

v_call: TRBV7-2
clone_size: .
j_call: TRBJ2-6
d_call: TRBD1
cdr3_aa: CASSPGQGAANVLTF
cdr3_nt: TGTGCCAGCAGCCCCGGACAGGGAGCGGCCAACGTCCTGACTTTC

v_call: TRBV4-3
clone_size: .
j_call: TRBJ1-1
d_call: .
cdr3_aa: CASSQDSLSTEAFF
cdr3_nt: TGCGCCAGCAGCCAAGATTCCTTGAGCACTGAAGCTTTCTTT

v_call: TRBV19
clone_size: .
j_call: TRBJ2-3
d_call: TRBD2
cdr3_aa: CASSIGGASGFKDTQYF
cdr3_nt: TGTGCCAGTAGTATAGGGGGGGCTAGCGGGTTCAAGGATACGCAGTATTTT

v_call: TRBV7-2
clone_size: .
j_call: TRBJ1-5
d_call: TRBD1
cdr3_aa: CASSLQSTGNQPQHF
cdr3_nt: TGTGCCAGCAGCTTACAATCGACAGGGAATCAGCCCCAGCATTTT

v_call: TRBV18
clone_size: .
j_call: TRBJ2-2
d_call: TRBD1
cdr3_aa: CASSPAGGSDTGELFF
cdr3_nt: TGTGCCAGCTCACCAGCAGGGGGCAGCGACACCGGGGAGCTGTTTTTT

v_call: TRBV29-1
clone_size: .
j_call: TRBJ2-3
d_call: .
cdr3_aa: CSAYYRGKDRRSVTDTQYF
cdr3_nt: TGCAGCGCCTATTATAGGGGAAAAGACAGGAGAAGTGTCACAGATACGCAGTATTTT

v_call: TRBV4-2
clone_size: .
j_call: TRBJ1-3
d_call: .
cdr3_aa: CASSRDSSGNTIYF
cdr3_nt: TGTGCCAGCAGCCGAGACAGCTCTGGAAACACCATATATTTT

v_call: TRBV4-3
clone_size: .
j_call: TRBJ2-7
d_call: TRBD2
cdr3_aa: CASTLGTSYAYEQYF
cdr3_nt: TGCGCCAGCACCCTCGGGACTAGCTATGCCTACGAGCAGTACTTC

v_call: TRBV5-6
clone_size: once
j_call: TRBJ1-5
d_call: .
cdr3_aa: CASSSGGNQPQHF
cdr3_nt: TGTGCCAGCAGCTCGGGGGGAAATCAGCCCCAGCATTTT

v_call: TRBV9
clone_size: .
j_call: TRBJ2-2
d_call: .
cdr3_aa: CASRGGSNTGELFF
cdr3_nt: TGTGCCAGCAGGGGAGGCTCCAACACCGGGGAGCTGTTTTTT

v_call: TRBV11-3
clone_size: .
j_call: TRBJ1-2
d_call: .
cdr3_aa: CASSSGTQRPSNYGYTF
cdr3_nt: TGTGCCAGCTCATCCGGGACTCAACGTCCCTCTAACTATGGCTACACCTTC

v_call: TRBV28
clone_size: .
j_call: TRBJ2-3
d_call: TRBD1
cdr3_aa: CASRSGTGHTDTQYF
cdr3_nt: TGTGCCAGCAGGTCCGGGACAGGACACACAGATACGCAGTATTTT

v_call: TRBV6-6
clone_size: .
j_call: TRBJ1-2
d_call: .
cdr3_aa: CASTPEMVRHGYTF
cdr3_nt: TGTGCCAGCACCCCGGAAATGGTTCGTCATGGCTACACCTTC

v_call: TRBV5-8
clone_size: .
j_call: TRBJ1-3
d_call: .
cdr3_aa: CASSKDYSGNTIYF
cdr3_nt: TGTGCCAGCAGCAAGGACTACTCTGGAAACACCATATATTTT

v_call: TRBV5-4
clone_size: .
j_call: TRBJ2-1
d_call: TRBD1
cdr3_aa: CASSLGLGQGVYNEQFF
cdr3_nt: TGTGCCAGCAGTTTAGGGCTCGGGCAGGGGGTATACAATGAGCAGTTCTTC

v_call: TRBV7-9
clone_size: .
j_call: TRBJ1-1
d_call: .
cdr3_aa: CASSLVGRDVNTEAFF
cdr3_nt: TGTGCCAGCAGCTTAGTGGGCAGGGATGTGAACACTGAAGCTTTCTTT

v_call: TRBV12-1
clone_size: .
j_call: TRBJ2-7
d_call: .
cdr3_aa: CASSFYRGLGEQYF
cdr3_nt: TGTGCCAGCAGCTTTTACAGGGGGCTCGGGGAGCAGTACTTC

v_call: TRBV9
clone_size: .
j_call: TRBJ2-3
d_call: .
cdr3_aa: CASSVGDTQYF
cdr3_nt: TGTGCCAGCAGCGTAGGAGATACGCAGTATTTT

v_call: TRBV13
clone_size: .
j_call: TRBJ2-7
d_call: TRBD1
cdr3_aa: CASSRRGLNWYEQYF
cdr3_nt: TGTGCCAGCAGTCGCAGGGGGCTTAACTGGTACGAGCAGTACTTC

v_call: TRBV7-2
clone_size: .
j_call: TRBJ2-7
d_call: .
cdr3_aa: CASSLGTVYEQYF
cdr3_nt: TGTGCCAGCAGCTTGGGGACTGTCTACGAGCAGTACTTC

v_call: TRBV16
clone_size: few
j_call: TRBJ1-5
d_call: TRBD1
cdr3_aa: CASSRGTGVQPQHF
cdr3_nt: TGTGCCAGCAGCCGCGGGACAGGGGTTCAGCCCCAGCATTTT

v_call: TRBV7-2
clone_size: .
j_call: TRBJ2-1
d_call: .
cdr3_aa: CASSLYSNEQFF
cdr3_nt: TGTGCCAGCAGCTTGTATAGCAATGAGCAGTTCTTC